Shown below are 22 T cell receptor beta chains from a single sample sequenced in a study of blood T cell repertoires in COVID-19. Some clones are missing from TCRdb's copy, which holds only in-frame ones; the method was immunoSEQ multiplex PCR. The sample lists 300,000 to 400,000 clones, roughly 90% seen once, with approximately 7.4% in the top ten. The sample comprised peripheral blood. The receptor set was obtained from a woman in her seventies with COVID-19, enrolled during active disease.

V is TRBV7-8 and J is TRBJ2-3; D gene unclear. V lost 6 bases, J lost 5 bases, and 12 bases lay in between. This CDR3 contains 13 residues. The germline CDR1 and CDR2 sequences are SGHVS and FQNEAQ. CDR3 loop: CASSPPRVDTQYF. The CDR3 nucleotides are TGTGCCAGCAGTCCTCCGCGTGTAGATACGCAGTATTTT. The full variable domain, in which reference TRBV7-8 and TRBJ2-3 provide the parts outside the CDR3, is GAGVSQSPRYKVAKRGQDVALRCDPISGHVSLFWYQQALGQGPEFLTYFQNEAQLDKSGLPSDRFFAERPEGSVSTLKIQRTQQEDSAVYLCASSPPRVDTQYFGPGTRLTVL.

This clone was recorded only once. The chain joins TRBV27 to TRBJ1-2, with a possible D match to TRBD1 (5 bases). V lost 7 bases and J 5 bases, leaving 17 bases between the germline ends. Germline values: CDR1 MNHEY, CDR2 SMNVEV (reference sequence). This CDR3 contains 14 residues. The CDR3 region is CASKAAGQDYGYTF. The CDR3 bases are TGTGCCAGCAAAGCCGCTGGACAAGATTATGGCTACACCTTC.

This sequence joins TRBV5-1 and TRBJ1-4, with a possible D match to TRBD1 (6 bases). This CDR3 has 15 amino acids. V lost 2 bases to trimming and J lost 2 bases, with 10 bases between them. Looked up from germline, CDR1 is SGHRS and CDR2 is YFSETQ. The CDR3 DNA follows: TGCGCCAGCAGCTTTGCGGGGGCTACTAATGAAAAACTGTTTTTT. Encoded protein: CASSFAGATNEKLFF. Full variable domain (rest looked up from reference TRBV5-1 and TRBJ1-4): KAGVTQTPRYLIKTRGQQVTLSCSPISGHRSVSWYQQTPGQGLQFLFEYFSETQRNKGNFPGRFSGRQFSNSRSEMNVSTLELGDSALYLCASSFAGATNEKLFFGSGTQLSVL.

The chain joins TRBV5-1 to TRBJ2-1; TRBD2 matches at 13 bases. CDR3 size: 15 residues. Trimming cost V 4 bases and J 5 bases; bases outside gene matches: 3. Germline values: CDR1 SGHRS, CDR2 YFSETQ. The CDR3 DNA follows: TGCGCCAGCAGCCCCGGACTAGCGGGGGACAATGAGCAGTTCTTC. It translates to CASSPGLAGDNEQFF.

The V gene is TRBV15, the J gene TRBJ1-1; D ambiguous. This CDR3 is 13 amino acids long. The germline V gene encodes CDR1 LNHNV and CDR2 YYDKDF (reference sequence). V dropped 0 bases and J dropped 6 bases, with 8 bases sitting between them. CDR3 sequence: CATSRDPQAEAFF. Here the CDR3 DNA reads TGTGCCACCAGCAGAGATCCCCAGGCTGAAGCTTTCTTT.

This clone was detected a few times. This sequence joins TRBV27 and TRBJ2-2; D gene uncertain. CDR3 length equals 13 residues. With 7 bases removed from V and 0 bases from J, the gap between germline ends came to 6 bases. In germline, CDR1 is MNHEY, CDR2 SMNVEV (reference sequence). The CDR3 DNA sequence: TGTGCCAGCACCCCCACGAACACCGGGGAGCTGTTTTTT. Its protein product is CASTPTNTGELFF.

The rearrangement uses TRBV28 and TRBJ2-5; perhaps TRBD2 as D (7 bases). The CDR3 consists of 14 residues. The germline V and J ends were trimmed by 4 bases and 4 bases, with 13 bases remaining between them. CDR1 and CDR2 (germline): MDHEN, SYDVKM. CDR3 bases: TGTGCCAGCAGTTCAGGAGGGGGGGCAGAGACCCAGTACTTC. Translation gives CASSSGGGAETQYF. Full variable domain (outside the CDR3, taken from reference TRBV28 and TRBJ2-5): DVKVTQSSRYLVKRTGEKVFLECVQDMDHENMFWYRQDPGLGLRLIYFSYDVKMKEKGDIPEGYSVSREKKERFSLILESASTNQTSMYLCASSSGGGAETQYFGPGTRLLVL.

The V call is TRBV2, the J call TRBJ1-2, with TRBD1 matching over 8 bases. The trim removed 5 bases at V and 4 bases at J, leaving 6 bases unmatched. The CDR3 is 14 residues long. Germline CDR1 SNHLY, CDR2 FYNNEI. The CDR3 reads CASSTTGGSYGYTF. CDR3 in DNA: TGTGCCAGCAGTACAACAGGGGGTAGCTATGGCTACACCTTC.

The chain uses TRBV9 and TRBJ1-5, with 8 bases that match TRBD1. After removal of 0 bases from V and 5 bases from J, the junction contained 4 bases not matched to a gene. This CDR3 contains 15 residues. Germline-derived CDR1 and CDR2 are SGDLS and YYNGEE. Written as DNA, the CDR3 is TGTGCCAGCAGCGTAGGGACAGGGCCCCATCAGCCCCAGCATTTT. Protein: CASSVGTGPHQPQHF.

J is TRBJ1-1 and V is TRBV3-1 (or the pseudogene TRBV3-2); 7 positions agree with TRBD1. V gave up 4 bases and J gave up 7 bases; unmatched junction bases: 6. CDR3 length: 13 residues. Per germline, CDR1 LGHDT and CDR2 YNNKEL (reference sequence). The CDR3 loop reads CASSRSRQGEAFF. The CDR3 DNA reads as TGTGCCAGCAGCCGCTCGAGACAGGGTGAAGCTTTCTTT.

V is TRBV19 and J is TRBJ1-2; D not resolved. This CDR3 contains 13 residues. Trimming shortened V by 2 bases and J by 12 bases, and 16 bases separated the two germline ends. Germline values: CDR1 LNHDA, CDR2 SQIVND (reference sequence). In DNA, the CDR3 is TGTGCCAGTAGTATAAAAGCCGAGGGAGACCACACCTTC. The encoded protein is CASSIKAEGDHTF.

This clone came up a few times. V and J are TRBV10-3 and TRBJ2-2; 10 bases fit TRBD2. Germline CDR1 reads ENHRY; CDR2 reads SYGVKD. This CDR3 is 17 amino acids long. Trimming cost V 6 bases and J 6 bases; bases outside gene matches: 13. CDR3 coding DNA: TGTGCCATCAGGCCGACCTACAGCGGGGGGGCATCCGGGGAGCTGTTTTTT. Protein product: CAIRPTYSGGASGELFF.

This clone was found once. The rearrangement uses TRBV4-3 and TRBJ2-5; D is perhaps TRBD1 (6 bases). Germline lookup yields CDR1 LGHNA and CDR2 YSLEER. V was trimmed by 1 base and J by 5 bases, leaving 11 bases between them. The CDR3 totals 14 residues. The CDR3 DNA is TGCGCCAGCAGCCAAGGTAAAAGGGGGGAGACCCAGTACTTC. This gives the protein CASSQGKRGETQYF.

The gene calls are TRBV19 and TRBJ1-4, with 11 bases fitting TRBD1. In germline, CDR1 is LNHDA, CDR2 SQIVND (reference sequence). The CDR3 sequence is 15 residues long. The V and J ends lost 2 bases and 6 bases, in that order; junction bases with no gene match: 2. CDR3 nucleotides: TGTGCCAGTAGTATAACGGGACAGGGGGATGAAAAACTGTTTTTT. Its protein is CASSITGQGDEKLFF.

The chain joins TRBV15 to TRBJ2-7, with a weak D call TRBD2 (5 bases). Trimming removed 5 bases at V and 1 base at J, with 12 bases between. Germline CDR1 and CDR2: LNHNV and YYDKDF (reference sequence). CDR3 size: 14 residues. The CDR3 spells CATSGRGPSYEQYF. CDR3 bases: TGTGCCACCAGCGGACGAGGGCCGTCCTACGAGCAGTACTTC.

The chain employs TRBV11-2 and TRBJ1-2; D is uncertain. V shed 2 bases and J shed 6 bases, with 10 bases lying between them. The CDR3 covers 13 residues. Per the germline V gene, CDR1 is SGHAT and CDR2 is FQNNGV. In DNA, the CDR3 is TGTGCCAGCAGCTTAAGTGCGGGGAATGGCTACACCTTC. Protein sequence: CASSLSAGNGYTF.

This chain joins TRBV12-5 and TRBJ1-6, with D tentatively TRBD1 (5 bases). The germline gives CDR1 LGHNT, CDR2 FRNRAP. The CDR3 totals 15 residues. Deletions cut 0 bases from V and 9 bases from J, with 12 bases between. The CDR3 sequence is CASGLVRGGSSPLHF. In nucleotides, the CDR3 is TGTGCTAGTGGTTTGGTACGGGGGGGATCTTCACCCCTCCACTTT.

This clone was seen only a few times. The chain couples TRBV10-3 to TRBJ1-2; D unclear. The V and J ends lost 2 bases and 6 bases respectively, with 28 bases between them. Per germline, CDR1 ENHRY and CDR2 SYGVKD. This CDR3 contains 19 residues. The CDR3 region is CAISEQLLSVGRGLDGYTF. In DNA, the CDR3 is TGTGCCATCAGTGAGCAACTTTTATCAGTCGGGAGAGGCCTTGATGGCTACACCTTC.

This chain uses TRBV4-1 with TRBJ2-1; 11 nucleotides match TRBD2. From germline, CDR1 is MGHRA and CDR2 YSYEKL. J lost 7 bases, V lost 4 bases, and 9 bases had no gene match. This CDR3 has 16 residues. The CDR3 DNA is TGCGCCAGCAGCCCTACATCTAGCGGGGGGCGGAATGAGCAGTTCTTC. It encodes CASSPTSSGGRNEQFF.

The V gene is TRBV24-1, the J gene TRBJ1-1, with 7 bases aligning to TRBD1. The CDR3 is 12 residues long. The trim removed 5 bases at V and 12 bases at J, leaving 8 bases unmatched. Germline values: CDR1 KGHDR, CDR2 SFDVKD. CDR3 sequence: CATSGGSGGTFF. CDR3 nucleotide sequence: TGTGCCACCAGTGGCGGCTCAGGGGGGACTTTCTTT.

CDR3 amino acids: CASSEGPGGPGQPQHF. CDR3 coding DNA: TGTGCCAGCAGTGAGGGCCCAGGGGGACCCGGGCAGCCCCAGCATTTT. The chain carries TRBV6-1 and TRBJ1-5; 7 positions match TRBD1. J was trimmed by 7 bases and V by 3 bases; bases with no gene match: 12. Germline V lookup: CDR1 MNHNS, CDR2 SASEGT. This CDR3 is built from 16 residues.

V gene TRBV6-5 combines with J gene TRBJ2-1; 10 nucleotides align to TRBD2. Trimming removed 6 bases from V and 7 bases from J; junction bases left unmatched: 9. The V gene's germline CDR1 is MNHEY and CDR2 SVGAGI. This CDR3 region has 15 residues. CDR3 protein: CASRPGLASFNEQFF. The DNA for the CDR3 is TGTGCCAGCAGGCCGGGACTAGCGTCTTTTAATGAGCAGTTCTTC.